The subject of this entry is one T cell receptor (beta chain). These data come from a study of shared clonotypes between healthy human individuals. Each PCR replicate from the sorted subsets contained approximately 0.2 ug DNA, which is about 30,000 T cell genomes. The protocol was immunoSEQ multiplex PCR, while the TCRdb copy is restricted to in-frame clones and leaves out a portion. This table has 2 million to 3 million clones, 93% appearing once. With V trimmed by 5 bases and J by 5 bases, 6 bases remained unmatched. CDR3 length: 14 residues. Germline loops: CDR1 SGHTA, CDR2 FQGTGA. Sequencing was performed on naive CD4+ T cells from PBMCs. Subset defined: CD45RA+ positively selected. The receptor comes from a man younger than 35 in good health. Some clones in this sample may be carry-over from other donors' samples. The J gene is TRBJ1-1, the V gene TRBV7-3; 9 bases map to TRBD1. The CDR3 DNA is TGTGCCAGCAGCCCGACAGGGGGGGGGACTGAAGCTTTCTTT. Translating gives CASSPTGGGTEAFF.